Listed below are T cell receptor beta chains from one sample, sequenced in a study of blood T cell repertoires in COVID-19. The table came from immunoSEQ multiplex PCR; TCRdb's copy has only in-frame clones and leaves some out. In the table there are approximately 150,000 clones, around four fifths of which are singletons. The sample was peripheral blood. Every receptor here comes from a woman in her sixties or seventies who had recovered from COVID-19. Both conserved end residues are part of each CDR3.

>TRBJ2-7|TRBV2|14
CASTDRDITYEQYF
>TRBJ1-4|TRBV2|16
CASSADRGWTNEKLFF
>TRBJ1-1|TRBV7-3|16
CASSLGTGGVGTEAFF
>TRBJ2-2|TRBV24-1|15
CATSDGGRGTGELFF
>TRBJ2-3|TRBV5-5|13
CASTREGADTQYF
>TRBJ1-2|TRBV30|11
CAWDGGDGYTF
>TRBJ1-5|TRBV12-3/TRBV12-4|13
CASSRDPNQPQHF
>TRBJ2-2|TRBV5-1|13
CASSQQGAGELFF
>TRBJ2-1|TRBV29-1|12
CTRGSSYNEQFF
>TRBJ2-1|TRBV7-3|14
CASSLGGGMNEQFF
>TRBJ1-1|TRBV18|12
CAGGTVNTEAFF
>TRBJ2-7|TRBV29-1|16
CSVETPERGGAYEQYF
>TRBJ2-5|TRBV18|15
CASSPRRGSQETQYF
>TRBJ2-2|TRBV11-3|15
CASSPGGAGTGELFF
>TRBJ2-1|TRBV3-1/TRBV3-2|14
CASSPGDRGGEQFF
>TRBJ1-2|TRBV28|11
CATSSGWGYTF
>TRBJ2-1|TRBV19|14
CASSIRPSGNEQFF
>TRBJ2-2|TRBV7-3|19
CASSLRGLAGGPGTGELFF